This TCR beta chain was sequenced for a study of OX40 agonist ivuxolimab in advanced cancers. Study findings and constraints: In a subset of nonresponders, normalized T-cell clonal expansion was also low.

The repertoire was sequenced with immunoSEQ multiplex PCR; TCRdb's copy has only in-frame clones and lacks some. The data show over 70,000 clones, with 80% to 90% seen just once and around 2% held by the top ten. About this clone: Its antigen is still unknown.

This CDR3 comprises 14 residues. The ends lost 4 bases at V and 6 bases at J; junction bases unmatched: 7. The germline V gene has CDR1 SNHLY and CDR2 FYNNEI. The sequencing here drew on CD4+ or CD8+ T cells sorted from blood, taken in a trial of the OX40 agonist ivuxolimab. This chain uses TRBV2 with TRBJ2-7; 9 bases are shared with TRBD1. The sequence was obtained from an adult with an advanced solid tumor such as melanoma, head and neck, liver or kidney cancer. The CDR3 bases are TGTGCCAGCAGTGGGGACAGGGCCCTACGCGAGCAGTACTTC. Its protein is CASSGDRALREQYF.